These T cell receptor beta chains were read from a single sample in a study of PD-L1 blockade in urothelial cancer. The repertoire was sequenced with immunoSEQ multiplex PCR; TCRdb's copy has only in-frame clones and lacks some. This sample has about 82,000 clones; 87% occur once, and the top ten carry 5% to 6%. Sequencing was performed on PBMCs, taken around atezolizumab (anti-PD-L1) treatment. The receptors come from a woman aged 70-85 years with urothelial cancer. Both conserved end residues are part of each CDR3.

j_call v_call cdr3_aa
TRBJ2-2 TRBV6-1 CASSARDSNTGELFF
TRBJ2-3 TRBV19 CASSTGTSGNADTQYF
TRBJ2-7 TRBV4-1 CASSHRETSYEQYF
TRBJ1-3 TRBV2 CASSERTPRAGNTIYF
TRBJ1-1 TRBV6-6 CASSYGPMNTEAFF
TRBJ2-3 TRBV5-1 CASSLVDGFPSTDTQYF
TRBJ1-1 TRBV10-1 CASSESEWTEAFF
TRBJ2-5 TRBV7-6 CASSYSRRPETQYF
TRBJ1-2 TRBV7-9 CASSLQGGWGYTF
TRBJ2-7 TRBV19 CANRDSYF
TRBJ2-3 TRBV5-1 CASSLALAGGRTDTQYF
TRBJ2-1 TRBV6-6 CASSFRGQISNEQFF
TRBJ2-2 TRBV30 CAWSVKRNTGELFF
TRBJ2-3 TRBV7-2 CASSLAGEGVQYF
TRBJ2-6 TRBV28 CASSGYWGAGANVLTF
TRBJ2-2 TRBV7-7 CASSRNVAGDFTGELFF
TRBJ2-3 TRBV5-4 CASSLARRDTQYF
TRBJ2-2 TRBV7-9 CASSLGQSNTGELFF
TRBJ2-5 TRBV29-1 CSARRAGETQYF
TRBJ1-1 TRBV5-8 CASSPAGAGTEAFF